Listed below are T cell receptor beta chains from one sample, sequenced in a study of blood T cell repertoires in COVID-19. Produced via immunoSEQ multiplex PCR; TCRdb's table is partial and in-frame only. The sample has 390,000 or so clones; 87% are singletons. Sequencing was done on a sample of peripheral blood. The source of these receptors is a woman aged 30 to 39 with COVID-19, enrolled during active disease. CDR3s include the opening cysteine and the closing phenylalanine or tryptophan. Fields, in order: CDR3 protein, V gene, J gene, CDR3 length.

CDR3: CASSSPQYNEQFF; V: TRBV5-4; J: TRBJ2-1; length: 13
CDR3: CASSSTGLATNEKLFF; V: TRBV28; J: TRBJ1-4; length: 16
CDR3: CASSYSLLGNEQFF; V: TRBV6-2/TRBV6-3; J: TRBJ2-1; length: 14
CDR3: CASSESASRETQYF; V: TRBV25-1; J: TRBJ2-5; length: 14
CDR3: CASSDGDFSEQYF; V: TRBV9; J: TRBJ2-7; length: 13
CDR3: CASSLTEMNTEAFF; V: TRBV7-2; J: TRBJ1-1; length: 14
CDR3: CASRGLDHEQYF; V: TRBV10-1; J: TRBJ2-7; length: 12
CDR3: CASSDRTRTTDTQYF; V: TRBV13; J: TRBJ2-3; length: 15
CDR3: CASRREKSETQYF; V: TRBV2; J: TRBJ2-5; length: 13
CDR3: CASSRTGINQPQHF; V: TRBV6-6; J: TRBJ1-5; length: 14
CDR3: CASSAGLAGVDEQYF; V: TRBV7-3; J: TRBJ2-7; length: 15
CDR3: CASSLGVTDQDTQYF; V: TRBV5-4; J: TRBJ2-3; length: 15
CDR3: CASTSATGFEQYF; V: TRBV28; J: TRBJ2-7; length: 13
CDR3: CSARDQLGQYF; V: TRBV20-1; J: TRBJ2-7; length: 11
CDR3: CASSLGQLQETQYF; V: TRBV5-4; J: TRBJ2-5; length: 14
CDR3: CASSQAFGTPNQPQHF; V: TRBV4-3; J: TRBJ1-5; length: 16
CDR3: CATSRPGEHTEAFF; V: TRBV5-4; J: TRBJ1-1; length: 14
CDR3: CASKTGASYEQYF; V: TRBV2; J: TRBJ2-7; length: 13
CDR3: CATSGRAYGELFF; V: TRBV24-1; J: TRBJ2-2; length: 13
CDR3: CASNLRKDYLGETQYF; V: TRBV6-4; J: TRBJ2-5; length: 16
CDR3: CATSDLPSGSGDTQYF; V: TRBV24-1; J: TRBJ2-3; length: 16
CDR3: CASSLFTNALSQYF; V: TRBV27; J: TRBJ2-3; length: 14
CDR3: CASSLLAGVGYNEQFF; V: TRBV2; J: TRBJ2-1; length: 16
CDR3: CASSQDWGVEQFF; V: TRBV4-3; J: TRBJ2-1; length: 13
CDR3: CASSLPRGRDVTNEKLFF; V: TRBV28; J: TRBJ1-4; length: 18
CDR3: CASLAGGNQPQHF; V: TRBV12-3/TRBV12-4; J: TRBJ1-5; length: 13
CDR3: CASSPGQGARTGELFF; V: TRBV5-1; J: TRBJ2-2; length: 16
CDR3: CASSVGSGRVYNEQFF; V: TRBV9; J: TRBJ2-1; length: 16
CDR3: CASSWTGGSYEQYF; V: TRBV2; J: TRBJ2-7; length: 14
CDR3: CASSPWDTELSEQYF; V: TRBV19; J: TRBJ2-7; length: 15
CDR3: CASSLGDRNSPLHF; V: TRBV5-1; J: TRBJ1-6; length: 14
CDR3: CASSYSAANYGYTF; V: TRBV6-5; J: TRBJ1-2; length: 14
CDR3: CASSHLYGYTF; V: TRBV28; J: TRBJ1-2; length: 11
CDR3: CASSLRRGPYEQYF; V: TRBV27; J: TRBJ2-7; length: 14
CDR3: CATSETAAWEPQHF; V: TRBV24-1; J: TRBJ1-5; length: 14
CDR3: CASSVQYSNQPQHF; V: TRBV7-8; J: TRBJ1-5; length: 14
CDR3: CASSTGMNTEAFF; V: TRBV19; J: TRBJ1-1; length: 13
CDR3: CASSSSGQIYGYTF; V: TRBV27; J: TRBJ1-2; length: 14
CDR3: CATSRQRAVGEQYF; V: TRBV15; J: TRBJ2-7; length: 14
CDR3: CASSPMVAGVGEQFF; V: TRBV9; J: TRBJ2-1; length: 15
CDR3: CASSLLGQRIPGANVLTF; V: TRBV5-1; J: TRBJ2-6; length: 18
CDR3: CASSYIRTGLNQPQHF; V: TRBV5-4; J: TRBJ1-5; length: 16
CDR3: CSASRLAGLYEQYF; V: TRBV20-1; J: TRBJ2-7; length: 14
CDR3: CASSPGTGIGLNEKLFF; V: TRBV5-6; J: TRBJ1-4; length: 17
CDR3: CASSQGDDRRPPLHF; V: TRBV4-1; J: TRBJ1-6; length: 15
CDR3: CASSNSGPYEQYF; V: TRBV5-1; J: TRBJ2-7; length: 13
CDR3: CASSPSSVLPLHF; V: TRBV6-5; J: TRBJ1-6; length: 13
CDR3: CASSKDRGRNEQYF; V: TRBV21-1; J: TRBJ2-7; length: 14
CDR3: CASSTVAGWRVEQYF; V: TRBV27; J: TRBJ2-7; length: 15
CDR3: CASSQDQGQNIQYF; V: TRBV14; J: TRBJ2-4; length: 14
CDR3: CSASSTSGSSGTDTQYF; V: TRBV20-1; J: TRBJ2-3; length: 17